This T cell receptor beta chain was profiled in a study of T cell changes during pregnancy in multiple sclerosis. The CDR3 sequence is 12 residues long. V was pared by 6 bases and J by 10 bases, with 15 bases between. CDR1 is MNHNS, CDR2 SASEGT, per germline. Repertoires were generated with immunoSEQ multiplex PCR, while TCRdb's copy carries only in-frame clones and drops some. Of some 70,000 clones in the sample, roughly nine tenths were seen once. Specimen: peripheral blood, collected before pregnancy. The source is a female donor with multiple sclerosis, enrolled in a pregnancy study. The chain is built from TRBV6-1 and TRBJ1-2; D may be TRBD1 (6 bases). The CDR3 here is CASSQDSPTYTF. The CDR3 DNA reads TGTGCCAGCAGCCAGGACAGCCCTACCTACACCTTC.